Listed below are T cell receptor beta chains from one sample, sequenced in a study of cytomegalovirus exposure and HLA in healthy donors. The repertoire was sequenced with immunoSEQ multiplex PCR; TCRdb's copy has only in-frame clones and lacks some. The sample consists of roughly 200,000 clones, 86% of them appearing once. Sequencing was carried out using PBMCs. Source of these receptors: a man aged 30 to 45 in good health and CMV-seropositive. CDR3s include the opening cysteine and the closing phenylalanine or tryptophan. D genes are given only for firm matches. Clone size, where shown, is once, few, many, or a class for clones that have expanded.

d_gene: -
j_gene: TRBJ2-7
abundance: -
v_gene: TRBV6-5
CDR3aa: CASSYSSYMSYEQYF
CDR3nt: TGTGCCAGCAGTTACTCGTCGTACATGTCCTACGAGCAGTACTTC

d_gene: -
j_gene: TRBJ2-7
abundance: -
v_gene: TRBV7-9
CDR3aa: CASSLALRTSSYEQYF
CDR3nt: TGTGCCAGCAGCTTAGCGCTCAGAACCAGTTCCTACGAGCAGTACTTC

d_gene: TRBD1
j_gene: TRBJ2-1
abundance: -
v_gene: TRBV5-4
CDR3aa: CASSFFGTGTGGEQFF
CDR3nt: TGTGCCAGCAGCTTCTTCGGGACAGGGACTGGTGGTGAGCAGTTCTTC

d_gene: -
j_gene: TRBJ1-2
abundance: -
v_gene: TRBV7-3
CDR3aa: CASSPQSGYGYTF
CDR3nt: TGTGCCAGCAGCCCACAGAGCGGCTATGGCTACACCTTC

d_gene: -
j_gene: TRBJ2-3
abundance: -
v_gene: TRBV6-6
CDR3aa: CASSYIGQITDTQYF
CDR3nt: TGTGCCAGCAGTTATATCGGACAGATCACAGATACGCAGTATTTT

d_gene: -
j_gene: TRBJ2-1
abundance: -
v_gene: TRBV19
CDR3aa: CASSIRGGNEQFF
CDR3nt: TGTGCCAGTAGTATCAGGGGGGGCAATGAGCAGTTCTTC

d_gene: -
j_gene: TRBJ1-1
abundance: -
v_gene: TRBV7-3
CDR3aa: CASSLNPSAALNGAFF
CDR3nt: TGTGCCAGCAGCTTAAATCCGTCGGCAGCCCTGAATGGGGCTTTCTTT

d_gene: -
j_gene: TRBJ2-1
abundance: -
v_gene: TRBV7-9
CDR3aa: CASSLGRGWEFYNEQFF
CDR3nt: TGTGCCAGCAGCTTAGGCCGGGGGTGGGAGTTCTACAATGAGCAGTTCTTC

d_gene: -
j_gene: TRBJ1-2
abundance: -
v_gene: TRBV6-5
CDR3aa: CASSYSGNGYTF
CDR3nt: TGTGCCAGCAGTTACTCCGGGAATGGCTACACCTTC

d_gene: -
j_gene: TRBJ2-7
abundance: -
v_gene: TRBV18
CDR3aa: CASSPSRIYEQYF
CDR3nt: TGTGCCAGCTCACCCAGTCGTATCTACGAGCAGTACTTC

d_gene: TRBD2
j_gene: TRBJ2-3
abundance: -
v_gene: TRBV7-9
CDR3aa: CASSHGLAGDRSTDTQYF
CDR3nt: TGTGCCAGCAGCCACGGACTAGCGGGAGATCGGAGCACAGATACGCAGTATTTT

d_gene: TRBD2
j_gene: TRBJ2-1
abundance: once
v_gene: TRBV27
CDR3aa: CASSLALAGGPPNEQFF
CDR3nt: TGTGCCAGCAGTTTAGCTTTAGCGGGAGGGCCCCCCAATGAGCAGTTCTTC

d_gene: -
j_gene: TRBJ1-2
abundance: -
v_gene: TRBV4-1
CDR3aa: CASSQERHGYTF
CDR3nt: TGCGCCAGCAGCCAAGAAAGGCATGGCTACACCTTC

d_gene: TRBD2
j_gene: TRBJ2-2
abundance: -
v_gene: TRBV2
CDR3aa: CASSGLVIGELFF
CDR3nt: TGTGCCTCCTCCGGACTAGTCATCGGGGAGCTGTTTTTT

d_gene: TRBD2
j_gene: TRBJ2-3
abundance: -
v_gene: TRBV19
CDR3aa: CASRAGVFTGTQYF
CDR3nt: TGTGCCAGTAGAGCGGGAGTTTTCACGGGTACGCAGTATTTT

d_gene: -
j_gene: TRBJ1-6
abundance: -
v_gene: TRBV7-8
CDR3aa: CASSSGDFSPLHF
CDR3nt: TGTGCCAGCAGCTCCGGGGACTTTTCACCCCTCCACTTT

d_gene: -
j_gene: TRBJ1-2
abundance: -
v_gene: TRBV28
CDR3aa: CASSPTGTRNYGYTF
CDR3nt: TGTGCCAGCAGCCCTACCGGGACAAGAAACTATGGCTACACCTTC

d_gene: -
j_gene: TRBJ1-3
abundance: once
v_gene: TRBV6-1
CDR3aa: CASSEWRTAGNTIYF
CDR3nt: TGTGCCAGCAGTGAATGGAGGACAGCTGGAAACACCATATATTTT

d_gene: -
j_gene: TRBJ2-3
abundance: -
v_gene: TRBV18
CDR3aa: CASSNTLSSADTQYF
CDR3nt: TGTGCCAGCTCAAACACTCTTTCGTCCGCAGATACGCAGTATTTT

d_gene: -
j_gene: TRBJ2-2
abundance: few
v_gene: TRBV7-2
CDR3aa: CASSYIQGGAGELFF
CDR3nt: TGTGCCAGCAGCTATATACAGGGCGGGGCCGGGGAGCTGTTTTTT

d_gene: -
j_gene: TRBJ2-1
abundance: -
v_gene: TRBV11-1
CDR3aa: CASSFSPSGAYNEQFF
CDR3nt: TGTGCCAGCAGCTTTTCCCCCTCGGGGGCGTACAATGAGCAGTTCTTC

d_gene: -
j_gene: TRBJ2-1
abundance: -
v_gene: TRBV25-1
CDR3aa: CASSEGGGWGSQFF
CDR3nt: TGTGCCAGCAGTGAGGGTGGAGGGTGGGGTTCGCAGTTCTTC

d_gene: -
j_gene: TRBJ1-6
abundance: -
v_gene: TRBV18
CDR3aa: CASSSPEPNSPLHF
CDR3nt: TGTGCCAGCTCCAGCCCGGAGCCAAATTCACCCCTCCACTTT

d_gene: -
j_gene: TRBJ2-7
abundance: -
v_gene: TRBV9
CDR3aa: CASSPFGGGWGRSYEQYF
CDR3nt: TGTGCCAGCAGCCCCTTCGGGGGCGGGTGGGGACGGTCCTACGAGCAGTACTTC

d_gene: TRBD2
j_gene: TRBJ2-7
abundance: -
v_gene: TRBV18
CDR3aa: CASSPLAGVDEQYF
CDR3nt: TGTGCCAGCTCACCACTAGCGGGAGTTGACGAGCAGTACTTC

d_gene: -
j_gene: TRBJ2-7
abundance: few
v_gene: TRBV2
CDR3aa: CASSESVSSYEQYF
CDR3nt: TGTGCCAGCAGTGAATCGGTCAGCTCCTACGAGCAGTACTTC

d_gene: -
j_gene: TRBJ2-1
abundance: once
v_gene: TRBV11-1
CDR3aa: CASSPRDPNNEQFF
CDR3nt: TGTGCCAGCAGCCCTCGGGACCCAAACAATGAGCAGTTCTTC

d_gene: -
j_gene: TRBJ1-1
abundance: once
v_gene: TRBV15
CDR3aa: CATSRELLDSEAFF
CDR3nt: TGTGCCACCAGCAGAGAACTCTTGGACAGTGAAGCTTTCTTT

d_gene: -
j_gene: TRBJ2-1
abundance: -
v_gene: TRBV29-1
CDR3aa: CSVEGLRASSYNEQFF
CDR3nt: TGCAGCGTTGAAGGTTTACGGGCGAGCTCCTACAATGAGCAGTTCTTC

d_gene: TRBD1
j_gene: TRBJ1-4
abundance: -
v_gene: TRBV5-4
CDR3aa: CASSLEGGGEKLFF
CDR3nt: TGTGCCAGCAGCTTGGAAGGGGGCGGTGAAAAACTGTTTTTT

d_gene: TRBD1
j_gene: TRBJ1-1
abundance: few
v_gene: TRBV7-9
CDR3aa: CASSLQGEGNTEAFF
CDR3nt: TGTGCCAGCAGTCTTCAGGGGGAGGGGAACACTGAAGCTTTCTTT

d_gene: TRBD2
j_gene: TRBJ2-1
abundance: -
v_gene: TRBV11-3
CDR3aa: CASSPGLGPYEQFF
CDR3nt: TGTGCCAGCAGCCCAGGACTAGGTCCCTATGAGCAGTTCTTC

d_gene: -
j_gene: TRBJ1-5
abundance: -
v_gene: TRBV5-1
CDR3aa: CASSLEGWGQPQHF
CDR3nt: TGCGCCAGCAGCTTGGAGGGGTGGGGACAGCCCCAGCATTTT

d_gene: -
j_gene: TRBJ2-3
abundance: -
v_gene: TRBV9
CDR3aa: CASSEGHHTDTQYF
CDR3nt: TGTGCCAGCAGCGAGGGACACCACACAGATACGCAGTATTTT

d_gene: -
j_gene: TRBJ1-1
abundance: -
v_gene: TRBV6-1
CDR3aa: CASSSPGKGNTEAFF
CDR3nt: TGTGCCAGCAGTTCCCCGGGGAAGGGGAACACTGAAGCTTTCTTT

d_gene: -
j_gene: TRBJ1-2
abundance: -
v_gene: TRBV6-5
CDR3aa: CASSSTPWGYTF
CDR3nt: TGTGCCAGCAGTTCCACCCCCTGGGGCTACACCTTC